This is a list of T cell receptor beta chains from one sample in a study of blood T cell repertoires in COVID-19. Clones were sequenced by immunoSEQ multiplex PCR, and TCRdb holds only the in-frame ones, with some missing. The data show some 88,000 clones, 70% to 80% seen once. The source material was peripheral blood. These receptors all come from a human donor in a cohort sampled during active COVID-19. The CDR3 runs from the conserved cysteine through the conserved F or W. D genes are given only for firm matches. Clone size appears in some rows only: once, few, many, or a class for an expanded clone.

V gene	clone size	D gene	J gene	CDR3 DNA	CDR3 protein
TRBV2	NA	NA	TRBJ2-1	TGTGCCAGCAGTGTGGCGCGGAGCTCCTACAATGAGCAGTTCTTC	CASSVARSSYNEQFF
TRBV30	many	NA	TRBJ2-1	TGTGCCTGGGGGGCCGGGAGCTCCTACAATGAGCAGTTCTTC	CAWGAGSSYNEQFF
TRBV6-5	NA	TRBD2	TRBJ2-7	TGTGCCAGCAGCCTAGCGGGTTCCTACGAGCAGTACTTC	CASSLAGSYEQYF
TRBV5-4	NA	TRBD2	TRBJ2-5	TGTGCCAGCAGCTCTGTAGCGGGAGAAAGAGAGACCCAGTACTTC	CASSSVAGERETQYF
TRBV6-2/TRBV6-3	NA	NA	TRBJ2-2	TGTGCCAGCAGTTACAGTCAGGGGAGCGCCGGGGAGCTGTTTTTT	CASSYSQGSAGELFF
TRBV5-4	NA	TRBD1	TRBJ1-2	TGTGCCAGCAGCGCGGGACAGTCGAATTTGGGAGTCTATGGCTACACCTTC	CASSAGQSNLGVYGYTF
TRBV19	NA	NA	TRBJ2-1	TGTGCCAGTAGTATTGGTGCGTTCTACAATGAGCAGTTCTTC	CASSIGAFYNEQFF
TRBV6-1	NA	TRBD2	TRBJ2-7	TGTGCCAGCAGTGACGCGACTAGCGACTCCGAGCAGTACTTC	CASSDATSDSEQYF
TRBV3-1/TRBV3-2	few	NA	TRBJ1-4	TGTGCCAGCAGCCAAGGGACATCGTTGCAGAAACTGTTTTTT	CASSQGTSLQKLFF
TRBV28	NA	NA	TRBJ2-3	TGTGCCAGCAGTTTATCCTACACAGATACGCAGTATTTT	CASSLSYTDTQYF
TRBV5-4	NA	TRBD2	TRBJ2-2	TGTGCCAGCAGCAGTGGACTAGTCACCACCGGGGAGCTGTTTTTT	CASSSGLVTTGELFF
TRBV10-3	few	NA	TRBJ2-5	TGTGCCATCAGTGTGGACAGCACGGGGACCCAGTACTTC	CAISVDSTGTQYF
TRBV10-2	NA	TRBD2	TRBJ2-7	TGCGCCAGCAGTCCCATACTAGCGGGAGGTGCTTACGAGCAGTACTTC	CASSPILAGGAYEQYF
TRBV19	NA	TRBD1	TRBJ1-3	TGTGCCAGTAGTTCGACAGGGCTGCGTAACACCATATATTTT	CASSSTGLRNTIYF
TRBV18	NA	NA	TRBJ1-3	TGTGCCAGCTCACCATCGTCCGACAGGAGCTCTGGAAACACCATATATTTT	CASSPSSDRSSGNTIYF
TRBV27	NA	NA	TRBJ2-2	TGTGCCAGCAGTTTATTTGGGGTGGGAGTGAACACCGGGGAGCTGTTTTTT	CASSLFGVGVNTGELFF
TRBV18	NA	TRBD1	TRBJ1-2	TGTGCCAGCTCTCCCCCGGACAGGGAGTATGGCTACACCTTC	CASSPPDREYGYTF
TRBV10-3	NA	TRBD2	TRBJ2-3	TGTGCCATCAGGGGACTAGCGGGAACCACAGATACGCAGTATTTT	CAIRGLAGTTDTQYF
TRBV29-1	NA	NA	TRBJ2-1	TGCAGCGTTGGCGAGGGGGACCCTCAGTTCTTC	CSVGEGDPQFF
TRBV6-2/TRBV6-3	once	TRBD2	TRBJ2-2	TGTGCCAGCAGTCCAAGACTAGCCGAGAACACCGGGGAGCTGTTTTTT	CASSPRLAENTGELFF